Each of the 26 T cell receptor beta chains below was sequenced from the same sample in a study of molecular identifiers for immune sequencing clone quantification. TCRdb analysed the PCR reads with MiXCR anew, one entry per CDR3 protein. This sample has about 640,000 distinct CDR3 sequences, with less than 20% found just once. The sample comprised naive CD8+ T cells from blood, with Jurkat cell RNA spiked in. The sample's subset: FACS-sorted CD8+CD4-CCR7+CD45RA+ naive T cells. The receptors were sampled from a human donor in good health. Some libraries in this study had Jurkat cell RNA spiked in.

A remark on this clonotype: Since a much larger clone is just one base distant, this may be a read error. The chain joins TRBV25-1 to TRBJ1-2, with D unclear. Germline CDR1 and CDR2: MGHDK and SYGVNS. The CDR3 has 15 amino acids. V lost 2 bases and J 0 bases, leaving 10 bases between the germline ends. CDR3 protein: CASSEPAAANYGYTF. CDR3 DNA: TGTGCCAGCAGTGAACCGGCAGCAGCTAACTATGGCTACACCTTC.

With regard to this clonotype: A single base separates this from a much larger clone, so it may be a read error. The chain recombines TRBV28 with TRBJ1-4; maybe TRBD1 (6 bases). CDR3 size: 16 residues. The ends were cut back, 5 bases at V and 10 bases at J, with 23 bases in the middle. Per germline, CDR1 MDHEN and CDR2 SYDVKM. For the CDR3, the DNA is TGTGCCAGCAGTCCCCCAGGGGCCATCCCCGGGGGAAAACTGTTTTTT. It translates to CASSPPGAIPGGKLFF.

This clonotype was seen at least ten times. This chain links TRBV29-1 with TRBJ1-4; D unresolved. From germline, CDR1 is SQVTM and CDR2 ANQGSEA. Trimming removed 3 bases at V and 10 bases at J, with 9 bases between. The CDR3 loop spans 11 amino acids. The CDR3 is CSVDEEAKLFF. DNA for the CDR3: TGCAGCGTTGATGAAGAGGCAAAACTGTTTTTT.

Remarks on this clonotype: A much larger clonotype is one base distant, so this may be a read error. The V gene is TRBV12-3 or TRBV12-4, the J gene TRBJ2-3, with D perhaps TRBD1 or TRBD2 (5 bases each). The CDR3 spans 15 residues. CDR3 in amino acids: CASTNRDPHGGLRHF. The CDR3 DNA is TGTGCCAGCACCAACCGGGACCCCCATGGTGGCCTCCGGCATTTT.

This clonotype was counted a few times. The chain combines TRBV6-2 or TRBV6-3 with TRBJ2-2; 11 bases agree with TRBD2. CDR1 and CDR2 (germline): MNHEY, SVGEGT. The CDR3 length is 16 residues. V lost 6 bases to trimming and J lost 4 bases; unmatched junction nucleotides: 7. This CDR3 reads CASSLTSGDPTGELFF. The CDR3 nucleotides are TGTGCCAGCAGCCTGACTAGCGGGGACCCCACCGGGGAGCTGTTTTTT.

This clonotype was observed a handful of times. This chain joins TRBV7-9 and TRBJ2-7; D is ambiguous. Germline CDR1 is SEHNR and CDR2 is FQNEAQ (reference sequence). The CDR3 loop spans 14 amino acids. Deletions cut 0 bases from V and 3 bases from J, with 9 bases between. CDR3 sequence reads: CASSLAGSLYEQYF. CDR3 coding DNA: TGTGCCAGCAGCTTAGCGGGCAGCCTCTACGAGCAGTACTTC.

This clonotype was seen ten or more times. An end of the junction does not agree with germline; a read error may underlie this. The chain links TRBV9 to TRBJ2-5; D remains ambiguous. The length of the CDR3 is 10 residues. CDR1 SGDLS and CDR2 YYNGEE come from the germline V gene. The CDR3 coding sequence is TGTGCCAGCAGCGGGATTAGGTTTCACTTC. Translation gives CASSGIRFHF.

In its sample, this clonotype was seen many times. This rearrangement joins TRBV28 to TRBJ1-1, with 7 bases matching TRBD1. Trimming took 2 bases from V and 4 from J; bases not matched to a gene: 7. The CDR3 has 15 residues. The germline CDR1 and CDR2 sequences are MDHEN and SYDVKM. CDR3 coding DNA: TGTGCCAGCAGTTTAAGGTCGGCAGGGGGCACTGAAGCTTTCTTT. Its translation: CASSLRSAGGTEAFF.

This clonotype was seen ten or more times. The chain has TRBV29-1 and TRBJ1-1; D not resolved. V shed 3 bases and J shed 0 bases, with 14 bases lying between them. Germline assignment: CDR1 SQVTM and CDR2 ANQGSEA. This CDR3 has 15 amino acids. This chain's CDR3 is CSVDSPIIMNTEAFF. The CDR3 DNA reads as TGCAGCGTTGACAGTCCGATAATAATGAACACTGAAGCTTTCTTT. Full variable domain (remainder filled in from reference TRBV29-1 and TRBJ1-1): SAVISQKPSRDICQRGTSLTIQCQVDSQVTMMFWYRQQPGQSLTLIATANQGSEATYESGFVIDKFPISRPNLTFSTLTVSNMSPEDSSIYLCSVDSPIIMNTEAFFGQGTRLTVV.

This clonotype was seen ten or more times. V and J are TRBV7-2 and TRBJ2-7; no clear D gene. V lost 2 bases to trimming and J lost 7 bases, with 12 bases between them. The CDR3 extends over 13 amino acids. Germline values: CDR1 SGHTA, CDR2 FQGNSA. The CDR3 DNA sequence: TGTGCCAGCAGCTTAACTGGCCCTAGGGAGCAGTACTTC. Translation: CASSLTGPREQYF. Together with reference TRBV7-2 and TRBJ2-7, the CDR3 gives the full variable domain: GAGVSQSPSNKVTEKGKDVELRCDPISGHTALYWYRQSLGQGLEFLIYFQGNSAPDKSGLPSDRFSAERTGGSVSTLTIQRTQQEDSAVYLCASSLTGPREQYFGPGTRLTVT.

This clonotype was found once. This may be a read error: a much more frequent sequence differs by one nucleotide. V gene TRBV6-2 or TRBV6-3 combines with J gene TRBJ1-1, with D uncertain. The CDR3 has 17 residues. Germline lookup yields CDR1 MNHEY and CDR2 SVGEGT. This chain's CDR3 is CAGSLPGLGSGNTEAFF. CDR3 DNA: TGTGCCGGCAGCCTCCCGGGCTTGGGTTCAGGTAACACTGAAGCTTTCTTT.

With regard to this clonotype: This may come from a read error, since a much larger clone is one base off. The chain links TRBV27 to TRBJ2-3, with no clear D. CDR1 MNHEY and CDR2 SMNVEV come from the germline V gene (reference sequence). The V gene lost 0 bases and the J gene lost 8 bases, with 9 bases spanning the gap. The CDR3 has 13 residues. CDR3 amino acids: CASSLSWPGTQYF. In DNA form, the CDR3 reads TGTGCCAGCAGTTTATCTTGGCCAGGTACGCAGTATTTT.

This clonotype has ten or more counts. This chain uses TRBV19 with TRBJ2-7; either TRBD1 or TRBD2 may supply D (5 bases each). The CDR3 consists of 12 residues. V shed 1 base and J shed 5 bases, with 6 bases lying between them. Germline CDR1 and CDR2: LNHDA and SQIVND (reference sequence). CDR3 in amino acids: CASSIGGDEQYF. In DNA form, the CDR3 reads TGTGCCAGTAGTATAGGAGGGGACGAGCAGTACTTC.

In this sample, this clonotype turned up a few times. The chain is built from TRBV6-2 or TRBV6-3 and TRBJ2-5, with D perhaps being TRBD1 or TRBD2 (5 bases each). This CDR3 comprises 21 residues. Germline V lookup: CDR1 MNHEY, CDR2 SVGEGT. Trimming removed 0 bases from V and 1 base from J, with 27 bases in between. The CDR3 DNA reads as TGTGCCAGCAGTTACTCGGTTGATGGGCAGGGAGTCATGCTGATCCAAGAGACCCAGTACTTC. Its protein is CASSYSVDGQGVMLIQETQYF.

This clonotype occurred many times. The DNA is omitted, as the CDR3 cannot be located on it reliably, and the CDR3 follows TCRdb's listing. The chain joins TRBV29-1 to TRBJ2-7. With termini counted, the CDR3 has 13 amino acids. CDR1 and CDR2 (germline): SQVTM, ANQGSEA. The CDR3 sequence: CSVQYFDGYEQYF.

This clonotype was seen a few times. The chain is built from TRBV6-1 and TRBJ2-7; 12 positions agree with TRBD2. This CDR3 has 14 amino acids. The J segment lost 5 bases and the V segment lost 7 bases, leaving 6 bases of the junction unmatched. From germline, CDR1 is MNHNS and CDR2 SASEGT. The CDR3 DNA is TGTGCCAGCAAATGGACTAGCGGGATCGACGAGCAGTACTTC. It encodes CASKWTSGIDEQYF.

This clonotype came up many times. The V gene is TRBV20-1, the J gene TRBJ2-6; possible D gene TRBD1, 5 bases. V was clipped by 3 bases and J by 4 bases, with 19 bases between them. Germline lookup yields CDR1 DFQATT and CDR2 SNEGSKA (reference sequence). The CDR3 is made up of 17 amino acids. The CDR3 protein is CSASPPRVSKGANVLTF. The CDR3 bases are TGCAGTGCTAGCCCTCCCAGGGTCTCTAAGGGGGCCAACGTCCTGACTTTC.

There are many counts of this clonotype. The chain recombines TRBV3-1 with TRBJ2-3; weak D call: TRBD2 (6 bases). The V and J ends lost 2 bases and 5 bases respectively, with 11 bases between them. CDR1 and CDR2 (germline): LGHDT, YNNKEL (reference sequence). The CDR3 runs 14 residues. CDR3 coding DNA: TGTGCCAGCAGCCAACCGGGAGTCGTAGATACGCAGTATTTT. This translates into CASSQPGVVDTQYF.

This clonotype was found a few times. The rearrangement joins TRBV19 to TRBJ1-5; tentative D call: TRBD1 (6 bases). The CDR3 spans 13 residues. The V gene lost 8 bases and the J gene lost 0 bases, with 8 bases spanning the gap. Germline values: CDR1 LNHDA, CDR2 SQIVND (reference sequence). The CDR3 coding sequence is TGTGCCAGTGGGACAATTAGCAATCAGCCCCAGCATTTT. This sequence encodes CASGTISNQPQHF.

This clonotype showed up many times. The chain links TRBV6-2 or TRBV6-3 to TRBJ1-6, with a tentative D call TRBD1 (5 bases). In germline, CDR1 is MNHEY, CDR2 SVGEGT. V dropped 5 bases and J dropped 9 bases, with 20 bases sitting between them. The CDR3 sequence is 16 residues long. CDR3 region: CASSPLTTDLGSPLHF. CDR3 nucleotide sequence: TGTGCCAGCAGTCCCCTGACGACAGACTTGGGTTCACCCCTCCACTTT.

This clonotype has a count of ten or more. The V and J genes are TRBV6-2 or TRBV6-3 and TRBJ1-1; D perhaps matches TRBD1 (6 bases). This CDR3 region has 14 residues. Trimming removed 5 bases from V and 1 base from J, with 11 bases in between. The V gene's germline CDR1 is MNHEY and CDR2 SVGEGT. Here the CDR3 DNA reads TGTGCCAGCAGTGGGGGGCTTGCGAACACTGAAGCTTTCTTT. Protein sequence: CASSGGLANTEAFF.

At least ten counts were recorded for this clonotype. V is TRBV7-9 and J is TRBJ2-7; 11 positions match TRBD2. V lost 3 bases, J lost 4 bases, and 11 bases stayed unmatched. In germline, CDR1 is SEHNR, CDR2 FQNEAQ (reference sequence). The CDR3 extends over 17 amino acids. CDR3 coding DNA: TGTGCCAGCAGCTTGGAGACTAGCGGGATGGAGAGATACGAGCAGTACTTC. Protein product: CASSLETSGMERYEQYF.

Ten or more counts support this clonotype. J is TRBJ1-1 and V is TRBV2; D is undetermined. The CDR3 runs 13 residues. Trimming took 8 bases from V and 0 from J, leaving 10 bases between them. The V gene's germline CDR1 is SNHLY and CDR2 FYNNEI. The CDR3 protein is CASEAGMNTEAFF. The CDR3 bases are TGTGCCAGCGAGGCAGGAATGAACACTGAAGCTTTCTTT.

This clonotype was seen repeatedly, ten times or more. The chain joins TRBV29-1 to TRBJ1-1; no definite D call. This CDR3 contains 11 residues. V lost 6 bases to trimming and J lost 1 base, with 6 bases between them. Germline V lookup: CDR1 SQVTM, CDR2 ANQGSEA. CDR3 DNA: TGCAGCGTCTTACAGAACACTGAAGCTTTCTTT. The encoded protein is CSVLQNTEAFF.

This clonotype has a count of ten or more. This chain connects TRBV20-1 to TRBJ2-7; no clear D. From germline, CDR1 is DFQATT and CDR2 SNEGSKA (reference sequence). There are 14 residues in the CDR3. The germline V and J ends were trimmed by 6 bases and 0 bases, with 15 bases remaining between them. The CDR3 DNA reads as TGCAGTGCCATCTTGGTACAGATCTCCTACGAGCAGTACTTC. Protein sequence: CSAILVQISYEQYF.

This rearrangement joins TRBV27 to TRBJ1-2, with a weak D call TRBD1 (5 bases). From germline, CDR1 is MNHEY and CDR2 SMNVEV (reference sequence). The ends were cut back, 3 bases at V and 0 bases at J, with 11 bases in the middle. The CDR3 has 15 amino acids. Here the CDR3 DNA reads TGTGCCAGCAGTTTGGGGGGTTCAGCTAACTATGGCTACACCTTC. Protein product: CASSLGGSANYGYTF.